This T cell receptor (beta chain) was obtained from a study of blood T cell repertoires in COVID-19. Whole-study context: Samples came from the United States, Italy and Spain, spanning acute and convalescent COVID-19.

Assay: immunoSEQ multiplex PCR; the TCRdb copy retains only in-frame clones and omits some. The sample contains under 85,000 clones, 80% to 85% of which appear only once. Germline loops: CDR1 SNHLY, CDR2 FYNNEI. The CDR3 loop spans 13 amino acids. V dropped 4 bases and J dropped 3 bases, with 9 bases sitting between them. Sequenced sample: peripheral blood. The source is a man aged 45-60 years with acute or convalescent COVID-19. V and J are TRBV2 and TRBJ1-2; D is possibly TRBD1 (6 bases). The CDR3 loop reads CASSAGEHYGYTF. The CDR3 nucleotides are TGTGCCAGCAGTGCAGGGGAGCACTATGGCTACACCTTC.